The 12 T cell receptor beta chains below come from one sample, sequenced in a study of blood T cell repertoires in COVID-19. Sequencing used immunoSEQ multiplex PCR; TCRdb keeps in-frame clones, though not all of them. The table includes approximately 150,000 clones, around 83% detected once. The sequenced sample consisted of peripheral blood. Receptors were obtained from a human donor with acute or convalescent COVID-19. The donor label of this sample is uncertain.

The chain links TRBV6-5 to TRBJ2-2, with D uncertain. This CDR3 spans 15 amino acids. V gave up 0 bases and J gave up 6 bases, with 11 bases separating them. Germline CDR1 MNHEY, CDR2 SVGAGI. CDR3 in amino acids: CASSYSMVASGELFF. CDR3 DNA: TGTGCCAGCAGTTACTCGATGGTGGCTTCCGGGGAGCTGTTTTTT.

This chain uses TRBV19 with TRBJ1-3; TRBD1 agrees at 7 bases. The CDR3 loop spans 15 amino acids. V gave up 6 bases and J gave up 0 bases; unmatched junction bases: 5. Germline assignment: CDR1 LNHDA and CDR2 SQIVND (reference sequence). The CDR3 DNA reads as TGTGCCAGTAGCGAGGGGGCCTACTCTGGAAACACCATATATTTT. As protein: CASSEGAYSGNTIYF.

J is TRBJ2-2 and V is TRBV7-3; tentative D call: TRBD1 (6 bases). V was pared by 4 bases and J by 6 bases, with 12 bases between. Germline CDR1 is SGHTA and CDR2 is FQGTGA. This CDR3 region has 14 residues. The CDR3 reads CASSSSGTSGELFF. The CDR3 DNA is TGTGCCAGCAGCTCTTCCGGGACATCCGGGGAGCTGTTTTTT.

This clone has more than one count but fewer than ten. The chain links TRBV21-1 to TRBJ1-3; no DNA check was done on the table's D call, TRBD1. TRBV21-1 is a pseudogene segment. The CDR3 consists of 16 residues. The DNA for the CDR3 is TGTGCCAGCAGCGTCCCGGGACAGGGTGTCGGAAACACCATATATTTT. Encoded protein: CASSVPGQGVGNTIYF.

V gene TRBV3-1 (or the pseudogene TRBV3-2) combines with J gene TRBJ2-1; perhaps TRBD1 as D (6 bases). CDR1 and CDR2 (germline): LGHDT, YNNKEL (reference sequence). V shed 3 bases and J shed 9 bases, with 15 bases lying between them. CDR3 size: 14 residues. For the CDR3, the DNA is TGTGCCAGCAGCCAGGCTACACAGGGAAGTGAGCAGTTCTTC. It codes for CASSQATQGSEQFF.

This chain joins TRBV24-1 and TRBJ2-6, with D unclear. CDR1 and CDR2 from the germline V gene are KGHDR and SFDVKD. The CDR3 sequence is 16 residues long. V lost 4 bases and J 2 bases, leaving 11 bases between the germline ends. In nucleotides, the CDR3 is TGTGCCACCAGTGACCGGGTCGAAACTGGGGCCAACGTCCTGACTTTC. This codes for CATSDRVETGANVLTF.

The rearrangement links TRBV29-1 to TRBJ2-3, with D tentatively TRBD1 (6 bases). V was shortened by 1 base and J by 3 bases, with 14 bases between the two germline ends. CDR3 size: 15 residues. CDR1 and CDR2 (germline): SQVTM, ANQGSEA. CDR3 DNA: TGCAGCGTTGAAGGTTATCAGGGGCCTACAGATACGCAGTATTTT. Translation: CSVEGYQGPTDTQYF.

This clone was picked up a small number of times. This rearrangement joins TRBV7-2 to TRBJ2-1, with D possibly being TRBD1 (5 bases). Germline lookup yields CDR1 SGHTA and CDR2 FQGNSA. The CDR3 length is 14 residues. V was trimmed by 0 bases and J by 10 bases, leaving 13 bases between them. This CDR3 reads CASSLALLQGEQFF. For the CDR3, the DNA is TGTGCCAGCAGCTTAGCCCTACTCCAGGGAGAGCAGTTCTTC.

The chain joins TRBV28 to TRBJ2-2; 12 bases line up with TRBD1. The V segment lost 4 bases and the J segment 3 bases; nucleotides outside the gene matches: 15. The CDR3 has 20 residues. In germline, CDR1 is MDHEN, CDR2 SYDVKM. CDR3 nucleotides: TGTGCCAGCAGTTCCCGAGGGGGACAGGGGGCTAGTTTGCACACCGGGGAGCTGTTTTTT. Translating it yields CASSSRGGQGASLHTGELFF.

This chain connects TRBV30 to TRBJ2-7; TRBD2 is a possible D gene (6 bases). Germline V gene data show CDR1 as GTSNPN and CDR2 as SVGIG (reference sequence). With 4 bases removed from V and 6 bases from J, the gap between germline ends came to 10 bases. The CDR3 totals 11 residues. CDR3 region: CAWTGGREQYF. Here the CDR3 DNA reads TGTGCCTGGACCGGGGGACGCGAGCAGTACTTC.

The chain uses TRBV5-1 and TRBJ2-1, with D tentatively TRBD1 (6 bases). Germline loops: CDR1 SGHRS, CDR2 YFSETQ. The CDR3 is made up of 15 amino acids. V gave up 4 bases and J gave up 1 base, with 12 bases separating them. The CDR3 here is CASSPGQPSYNEQFF. In DNA, the CDR3 is TGCGCCAGCAGCCCCGGACAGCCTTCCTACAATGAGCAGTTCTTC. Full variable domain (missing parts from reference TRBV5-1 and TRBJ2-1): KAGVTQTPRYLIKTRGQQVTLSCSPISGHRSVSWYQQTPGQGLQFLFEYFSETQRNKGNFPGRFSGRQFSNSRSEMNVSTLELGDSALYLCASSPGQPSYNEQFFGPGTRLTVL.

This sequence joins TRBV7-9 and TRBJ2-1; 10 bases line up with TRBD1. Germline V gene data show CDR1 as SEHNR and CDR2 as FQNEAQ (reference sequence). V shed 5 bases, J shed 7 bases, and the junction held 8 bases outside the gene matches. The CDR3 runs to 15 residues. The CDR3 spells CASSTRQGAKNEQFF. In DNA, the CDR3 is TGTGCCAGCAGCACAAGACAGGGGGCGAAAAATGAGCAGTTCTTC.